Listed below are T cell receptor beta chains from one sample, sequenced in a study of blood T cell repertoires in COVID-19. TCRdb's table, derived via immunoSEQ multiplex PCR, lists solely in-frame clones and lacks some. The sample records more than 250,000 clones, around 88% being singletons. Sequenced: PBMCs or T cells enriched from blood (not recorded which). The receptors stem from a woman between 40 and 55 years old who had recovered from COVID-19. Each CDR3 is given with its conserved first and last residue. Each record gives: V gene, clone size, D gene, J gene, CDR3 DNA, CDR3 protein. A D gene is named only where the DNA matches it firmly. The listing skips clone size in some rows; elsewhere it reads once, few, many or a size class.

V gene: TRBV2; clone size: .; D gene: .; J gene: TRBJ1-5; CDR3 DNA: TGTGCCAGCAGTAGACAGGGCAATCAGCCCCAGCATTTT; CDR3 protein: CASSRQGNQPQHF
V gene: TRBV4-2; clone size: .; D gene: TRBD1; J gene: TRBJ2-1; CDR3 DNA: TGTGCCAGCAGCCAAGGGACAGGACCTAATGAGCAGTTCTTC; CDR3 protein: CASSQGTGPNEQFF
V gene: TRBV28; clone size: .; D gene: .; J gene: TRBJ2-1; CDR3 DNA: TGTGCCAGCAGTCCCCAGACTAGTATTTTGAACAATGAGCAGTTCTTC; CDR3 protein: CASSPQTSILNNEQFF
V gene: TRBV5-4; clone size: .; D gene: .; J gene: TRBJ2-1; CDR3 DNA: TGTGCCAGCAGCATTAGCTCCTACAATGAGCAGTTCTTC; CDR3 protein: CASSISSYNEQFF
V gene: TRBV2; clone size: .; D gene: .; J gene: TRBJ2-2; CDR3 DNA: TGTGCCAGCAAACCAGGGGAGAACACCGGGGAGCTGTTTTTT; CDR3 protein: CASKPGENTGELFF
V gene: TRBV2; clone size: .; D gene: .; J gene: TRBJ2-2; CDR3 DNA: TGTGCCAGCAGTGACATCAGGGTTCCGGGGGAGCTGTTTTTT; CDR3 protein: CASSDIRVPGELFF
V gene: TRBV29-1; clone size: .; D gene: TRBD2; J gene: TRBJ2-1; CDR3 DNA: TGCAGCGTGGCTCCTGACGAGTTGCGGGGGGCCTACAATGAGCAGTTCTTC; CDR3 protein: CSVAPDELRGAYNEQFF
V gene: TRBV27; clone size: .; D gene: TRBD2; J gene: TRBJ2-3; CDR3 DNA: TGTGCCAGTAAAGCGGGAAAAGGAACTGGCACAGATACGCAGTATTTT; CDR3 protein: CASKAGKGTGTDTQYF
V gene: TRBV30; clone size: .; D gene: TRBD2; J gene: TRBJ2-1; CDR3 DNA: TGTGCCTGGAGCCAGGGACTAGCGGGAGGATGGGGTGAGCAGTTCTTC; CDR3 protein: CAWSQGLAGGWGEQFF
V gene: TRBV7-3; clone size: few; D gene: TRBD1; J gene: TRBJ1-3; CDR3 DNA: TGTGCCAGCAGCTTGACAGGGGGATATGGAAACACCATATATTTT; CDR3 protein: CASSLTGGYGNTIYF
V gene: TRBV5-6; clone size: .; D gene: .; J gene: TRBJ1-6; CDR3 DNA: TGTGCCAGCAGCAGACTCCGAGGGGCGGAGGGTTCACCCCTCCACTTT; CDR3 protein: CASSRLRGAEGSPLHF
V gene: TRBV9; clone size: .; D gene: .; J gene: TRBJ2-7; CDR3 DNA: TGTGCCAGCAGCGTAGCCCCGGGATACGAGCAGTACTTC; CDR3 protein: CASSVAPGYEQYF
V gene: TRBV2; clone size: .; D gene: .; J gene: TRBJ1-4; CDR3 DNA: TGTGCCAGCAGTGAGTACAGAAATGAAAAACTGTTTTTT; CDR3 protein: CASSEYRNEKLFF
V gene: TRBV6-5; clone size: .; D gene: TRBD1; J gene: TRBJ2-7; CDR3 DNA: TGTGCCAGCAGTTTTTCCGGAGGACAGGGGTACGAGCAGTACTTC; CDR3 protein: CASSFSGGQGYEQYF
V gene: TRBV29-1; clone size: .; D gene: .; J gene: TRBJ2-7; CDR3 DNA: TGCAGCGTTGGAGGGAATGAGTACGAGCAGTACTTC; CDR3 protein: CSVGGNEYEQYF
V gene: TRBV7-2; clone size: .; D gene: TRBD1; J gene: TRBJ1-2; CDR3 DNA: TGTGCCAGCAGCTTAAAGGGGGCTTATGGCTACACCTTC; CDR3 protein: CASSLKGAYGYTF
V gene: TRBV18; clone size: .; D gene: TRBD2; J gene: TRBJ2-7; CDR3 DNA: TGTGCCAGCTCAGGGGGGGAAACCTACGAGCAGTACTTC; CDR3 protein: CASSGGETYEQYF
V gene: TRBV2; clone size: .; D gene: TRBD2; J gene: TRBJ2-2; CDR3 DNA: TGTGCCAGCAGATCGACTAGCGGGAGGGCCGTAAACACCGGGGAGCTGTTTTTT; CDR3 protein: CASRSTSGRAVNTGELFF
V gene: TRBV27; clone size: .; D gene: .; J gene: TRBJ2-1; CDR3 DNA: TGTGCCAGCAGTCATTTGACTGGCGGGATAAGAGCGCACAATGAGCAGTTCTTC; CDR3 protein: CASSHLTGGIRAHNEQFF
V gene: TRBV5-6; clone size: once; D gene: .; J gene: TRBJ1-2; CDR3 DNA: TGTGCCAGCAGCCTGGAGGGGGACCACTATGGCTACACCTTC; CDR3 protein: CASSLEGDHYGYTF
V gene: TRBV19; clone size: once; D gene: TRBD1; J gene: TRBJ1-1; CDR3 DNA: TGTGCCAGTAGCCACAGGACAGGGGCTATGAACACTGAAGCTTTCTTT; CDR3 protein: CASSHRTGAMNTEAFF
V gene: TRBV28; clone size: .; D gene: .; J gene: TRBJ2-2; CDR3 DNA: TGTGCCAGCAGTTTTCAGGGAGGGGAGCTGTTTTTT; CDR3 protein: CASSFQGGELFF
V gene: TRBV5-1; clone size: .; D gene: .; J gene: TRBJ2-3; CDR3 DNA: TGCGCCAGCAGCTTGGAGATTCTGACGGGGAAGTATTTT; CDR3 protein: CASSLEILTGKYF
V gene: TRBV7-9; clone size: .; D gene: .; J gene: TRBJ2-7; CDR3 DNA: TGTGCCAGCAGCTTAGGACATGGATCCTACGAGCAGTACTTC; CDR3 protein: CASSLGHGSYEQYF
V gene: TRBV3-1/TRBV3-2; clone size: .; D gene: .; J gene: TRBJ1-2; CDR3 DNA: TGTGCCAGCAGCCAATTGGGGGCTACGGATGGCTACACCTTC; CDR3 protein: CASSQLGATDGYTF
V gene: TRBV10-2; clone size: .; D gene: .; J gene: TRBJ2-7; CDR3 DNA: TGCGCCAGCAGTGAGATGACATCCAAAGGCTCCGAGCAGTACTTC; CDR3 protein: CASSEMTSKGSEQYF
V gene: TRBV12-2; clone size: .; D gene: .; J gene: TRBJ2-1; CDR3 DNA: TGTGCAAGTCGCTTAGCGCAGGGAGGGAGCGTCATCGAGCAGTTCTTC; CDR3 protein: CASRLAQGGSVIEQFF
V gene: TRBV7-2; clone size: once; D gene: .; J gene: TRBJ2-3; CDR3 DNA: TGTGCCAGCAGCTTAAGCCCCAGAGGAATCACAGATACGCAGTATTTT; CDR3 protein: CASSLSPRGITDTQYF
V gene: TRBV5-1; clone size: .; D gene: .; J gene: TRBJ2-2; CDR3 DNA: TGCGCCAGCAGCTTGCTGCAGGTTAGCACCGGGGAGCTGTTTTTT; CDR3 protein: CASSLLQVSTGELFF
V gene: TRBV4-2; clone size: .; D gene: TRBD2; J gene: TRBJ2-1; CDR3 DNA: TGTGCCAGCAGCCACGGACTAGCGGGAGGCACGGGGCAGTTCTTC; CDR3 protein: CASSHGLAGGTGQFF
V gene: TRBV5-6; clone size: .; D gene: .; J gene: TRBJ1-2; CDR3 DNA: TGTGCCAGCAGACTGGGGGGTGGCTACACCTTC; CDR3 protein: CASRLGGGYTF
V gene: TRBV28; clone size: .; D gene: .; J gene: TRBJ1-1; CDR3 DNA: TGTGCCAGCAGTCAGGACATCCCTGAAGCTTTCTTT; CDR3 protein: CASSQDIPEAFF
V gene: TRBV4-1; clone size: .; D gene: .; J gene: TRBJ1-3; CDR3 DNA: TGCGCCAGCAGCCAAGAAGGAGGCTGGGACACCATATATTTT; CDR3 protein: CASSQEGGWDTIYF
V gene: TRBV5-1; clone size: .; D gene: .; J gene: TRBJ2-1; CDR3 DNA: TGCGCCAGCAGAAATAGACAGGTGGCGAGTAATGAGCAGTTCTTC; CDR3 protein: CASRNRQVASNEQFF
V gene: TRBV27; clone size: .; D gene: TRBD2; J gene: TRBJ2-1; CDR3 DNA: TGTGCCAGCAGTTTAGGGGCTAGCGGGGGCTACAATGAGCAGTTCTTC; CDR3 protein: CASSLGASGGYNEQFF
V gene: TRBV28; clone size: once; D gene: .; J gene: TRBJ2-1; CDR3 DNA: TGTGCCAGCACGGCGGGTTACAATGAGCAGTTCTTC; CDR3 protein: CASTAGYNEQFF